A single sample gave rise to the 17 T cell receptor beta chains below, sequenced in a study of cytomegalovirus exposure and HLA in healthy donors. Both 60 Vbeta primers and 13 Jbeta primers went into the PCR. Data came from immunoSEQ multiplex PCR; TCRdb stores just in-frame clones and leaves some out. The data hold 110,000 or so clones, with about 61% observed a single time. The sample taken for sequencing was PBMCs. Receptor source: a man aged 18 to 30 in good health and CMV-seropositive.

This chain connects TRBV28 to TRBJ1-5; D not resolved. V lost 6 bases to trimming and J lost 9 bases, with 12 bases between them. This CDR3 is built from 12 residues. CDR1 and CDR2 from the germline V gene are MDHEN and SYDVKM. CDR3 in DNA: TGTGCCAGCAGGCGCCCGACTGGGCCCCAGCATTTT. Translation gives CASRRPTGPQHF.

There are a few counts of this clone. The chain has TRBV6-6 and TRBJ2-3, with 7 bases that match TRBD2. Trimming at V came to 8 bases and at J to 2 bases, leaving 10 bases not matched to a gene. This CDR3 spans 15 amino acids. Germline CDR1 reads MNHNY; CDR2 reads SVGAGI (reference sequence). CDR3 amino acids: CASGSGAGHTDTQYF. In DNA form, the CDR3 reads TGTGCCAGCGGGAGCGGAGCGGGGCACACAGATACGCAGTATTTT.

The genes are TRBV28 and TRBJ1-5; 10 nucleotides match TRBD1. The CDR3 length is 17 residues. Looked up from germline, CDR1 is MDHEN and CDR2 is SYDVKM. V gave up 2 bases and J gave up 3 bases; unmatched junction bases: 7. In DNA form, the CDR3 reads TGTGCCAGCAGTTTACCTCGGGGACAGGGGAACAATCAGCCCCAGCATTTT. Protein product: CASSLPRGQGNNQPQHF.

This clone was counted between two and nine times. The chain carries TRBV10-1 and TRBJ2-1, with 8 bases that match TRBD2. Germline V gene lookup returns CDR1 WNHNN and CDR2 SYGVQD (reference sequence). The CDR3 runs to 14 residues. The V segment lost 6 bases and the J segment 7 bases; nucleotides outside the gene matches: 8. CDR3 sequence: CASSQGLGLNEQFF. The CDR3 DNA follows: TGCGCCAGCAGCCAGGGACTAGGCCTTAATGAGCAGTTCTTC.

This clone was observed a handful of times. V gene TRBV5-4 combines with J gene TRBJ1-4; D is possibly TRBD1 (6 bases). The V and J ends lost 4 bases and 8 bases respectively, with 15 bases between them. Per the germline V gene, CDR1 is SGHNT and CDR2 is YYREEE (reference sequence). The CDR3 spans 14 residues. DNA for the CDR3: TGTGCCAGCAGCCCGGGGGGGGGCAAAGAAAAACTGTTTTTT. This gives the protein CASSPGGGKEKLFF. Based on the CDR3 plus reference TRBV5-4 and TRBJ1-4, the full variable domain is ETGVTQSPTHLIKTRGQQVTLRCSSQSGHNTVSWYQQALGQGPQFIFQYYREEENGRGNFPPRFSGLQFPNYSSELNVNALELDDSALYLCASSPGGGKEKLFFGSGTQLSVL.

The chain is built from TRBV2 and TRBJ2-3, with 8 bases matching TRBD1. CDR1 and CDR2 from the germline V gene are SNHLY and FYNNEI. V lost 8 bases to trimming and J lost 3 bases; unmatched junction nucleotides: 4. This CDR3 contains 13 residues. CDR3 loop: CASRGQGTDTQYF. DNA for the CDR3: TGTGCCAGCCGAGGACAGGGAACAGATACGCAGTATTTT.

The chain recombines TRBV10-2 with TRBJ1-3, with TRBD1 as a possible D gene (6 bases). Germline lookup yields CDR1 WSHSY and CDR2 SAAADI. Trimming stripped 0 bases from V and 0 bases from J, with 9 bases between. The CDR3 contains 16 residues. This CDR3 reads CASSESKQGSGNTIYF. CDR3 nucleotide sequence: TGCGCCAGCAGTGAGTCGAAACAGGGCTCTGGAAACACCATATATTTT.

The gene calls are TRBV2 and TRBJ2-3; 7 positions agree with TRBD1. Germline assignment: CDR1 SNHLY and CDR2 FYNNEI. V shed 0 bases and J 4 bases; nucleotides not matched to a gene: 7. The length of the CDR3 is 16 residues. For the CDR3, the DNA is TGTGCCAGCAGTGAAGCGCAAGGGGGCGACCCAGATACGCAGTATTTT. Protein sequence: CASSEAQGGDPDTQYF.

The rearrangement joins TRBV7-2 to TRBJ1-5; perhaps TRBD1 as D (5 bases). The CDR3 runs 15 residues. Germline V gene sequence: CDR1 SGHTA, CDR2 FQGNSA. Deletions cut 1 base from V and 7 bases from J, with 14 bases between. CDR3 region: CASSLVNGATQPQHF. In nucleotides, the CDR3 is TGTGCCAGCAGCTTAGTCAATGGGGCGACCCAGCCCCAGCATTTT. Filled out from reference TRBV7-2 and TRBJ1-5, the complete variable domain reads GAGVSQSPSNKVTEKGKDVELRCDPISGHTALYWYRQSLGQGLEFLIYFQGNSAPDKSGLPSDRFSAERTGGSVSTLTIQRTQQEDSAVYLCASSLVNGATQPQHFGDGTRLSIL.

V usage is TRBV9 and J usage is TRBJ2-2, with D tentatively TRBD2 (7 bases). Deletions cut 0 bases from V and 6 bases from J, with 12 bases between. Germline V gene sequence: CDR1 SGDLS, CDR2 YYNGEE. The length of the CDR3 is 15 residues. CDR3 nucleotide sequence: TGTGCCAGCAGCGTAGATGGGGGGGCCGCCGGGGAGCTGTTTTTT. The encoded protein is CASSVDGGAAGELFF.

The chain combines TRBV25-1 with TRBJ1-1; D not resolved. The germline V gene has CDR1 MGHDK and CDR2 SYGVNS. CDR3 length: 17 amino acids. The V and J ends lost 1 base and 1 base respectively, with 16 bases between them. For the CDR3, the DNA is TGTGCCAGCAGTGAATCAGCGGCAAACCCGACGAACACTGAAGCTTTCTTT. Its protein is CASSESAANPTNTEAFF. The full variable domain, rest sourced from reference TRBV25-1 and TRBJ1-1, is EADIYQTPRYLVIGTGKKITLECSQTMGHDKMYWYQQDPGMELHLIHYSYGVNSTEKGDLSSESTVSRIRTEHFPLTLESARPSHTSQYLCASSESAANPTNTEAFFGQGTRLTVV.

This clone was seen more than once but under ten times. The rearrangement links TRBV30 to TRBJ2-5; perhaps TRBD1 as D (5 bases). The J call is in doubt because the DNA end fits TRBJ2-7 better. The CDR3 has 12 residues. In germline, CDR1 is GTSNPN, CDR2 SVGIG (reference sequence). The DNA of the CDR3 is TGTGCCTGGAGTGTAAGGGGCTACGAGCAGTACTTC. Protein product: CAWSVRGYEQYF.

This chain connects TRBV7-6 to TRBJ1-5; 8 nucleotides match TRBD1. Germline loops: CDR1 SGHVS, CDR2 FNYEAQ. The CDR3 length is 15 residues. With 3 bases clipped from V and 9 bases from J, the junction kept 10 bases outside the gene matches. The DNA of the CDR3 is TGTGCCAGCAGCTTCCGACAGGGGCTCTGGTGGCCCCAGCATTTT. Translation gives CASSFRQGLWWPQHF.

The chain couples TRBV6-4 to TRBJ2-3; D may be TRBD2 (6 bases). CDR3 size: 13 residues. Germline V gene lookup returns CDR1 MRHNA and CDR2 SNTAGT. The germline V and J ends were trimmed by 4 bases and 2 bases, with 7 bases remaining between them. CDR3 amino acids: CASSGGDTDTQYF. CDR3 sequence (DNA): TGTGCCAGCAGTGGCGGGGACACAGATACGCAGTATTTT.

The rearrangement joins TRBV7-2 to TRBJ1-5; D not certain. There are 13 residues in the CDR3. The germline CDR1 and CDR2 sequences are SGHTA and FQGNSA. The V end was cut by 3 bases, the J end by 3 bases, with 6 bases between. The CDR3: CASSFRPNQPQHF. In nucleotides, the CDR3 is TGTGCCAGCAGCTTCCGTCCCAATCAGCCCCAGCATTTT. The full variable domain, its missing parts supplied by reference TRBV7-2 and TRBJ1-5, is GAGVSQSPSNKVTEKGKDVELRCDPISGHTALYWYRQSLGQGLEFLIYFQGNSAPDKSGLPSDRFSAERTGGSVSTLTIQRTQQEDSAVYLCASSFRPNQPQHFGDGTRLSIL.

This chain joins TRBV5-1 and TRBJ2-1, with D maybe TRBD2 (5 bases). Germline CDR1 is SGHRS and CDR2 is YFSETQ. This CDR3 region has 15 residues. Trimming left V 4 bases short and J 7 bases short, with 18 bases between. CDR3 in DNA: TGCGCCAGCAGCAGGGCGGGTGGGGAAATGAATGAGCAGTTCTTC. The encoded protein is CASSRAGGEMNEQFF.

This clone was detected only a few times. This rearrangement joins TRBV5-6 to TRBJ1-2, with D uncertain. CDR1 is SGHDT, CDR2 YYEEEE, per germline. The CDR3 has 12 residues. Trimming removed 3 bases at V and 4 bases at J, with 7 bases between. CDR3 region: CASSSSRYGYTF. The CDR3 bases are TGTGCCAGCAGCTCGTCGCGCTATGGCTACACCTTC.